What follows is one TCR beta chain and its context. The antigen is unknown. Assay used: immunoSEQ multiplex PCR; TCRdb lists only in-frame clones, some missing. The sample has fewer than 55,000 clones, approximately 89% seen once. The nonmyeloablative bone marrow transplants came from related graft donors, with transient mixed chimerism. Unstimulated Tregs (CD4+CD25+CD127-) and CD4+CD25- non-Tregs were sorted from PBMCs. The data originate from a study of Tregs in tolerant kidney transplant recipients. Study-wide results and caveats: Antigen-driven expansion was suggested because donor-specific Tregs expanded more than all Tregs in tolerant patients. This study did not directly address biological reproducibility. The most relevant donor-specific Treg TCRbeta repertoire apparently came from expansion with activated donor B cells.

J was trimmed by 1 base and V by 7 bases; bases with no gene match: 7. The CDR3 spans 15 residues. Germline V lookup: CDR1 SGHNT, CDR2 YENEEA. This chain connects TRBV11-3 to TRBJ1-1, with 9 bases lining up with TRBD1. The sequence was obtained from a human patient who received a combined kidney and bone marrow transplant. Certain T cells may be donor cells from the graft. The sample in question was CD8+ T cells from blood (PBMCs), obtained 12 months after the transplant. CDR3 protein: CASNPRGQGNTEAFF. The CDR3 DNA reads TGTGCCAGCAACCCCCGGGGACAGGGGAACACTGAAGCTTTCTTT.